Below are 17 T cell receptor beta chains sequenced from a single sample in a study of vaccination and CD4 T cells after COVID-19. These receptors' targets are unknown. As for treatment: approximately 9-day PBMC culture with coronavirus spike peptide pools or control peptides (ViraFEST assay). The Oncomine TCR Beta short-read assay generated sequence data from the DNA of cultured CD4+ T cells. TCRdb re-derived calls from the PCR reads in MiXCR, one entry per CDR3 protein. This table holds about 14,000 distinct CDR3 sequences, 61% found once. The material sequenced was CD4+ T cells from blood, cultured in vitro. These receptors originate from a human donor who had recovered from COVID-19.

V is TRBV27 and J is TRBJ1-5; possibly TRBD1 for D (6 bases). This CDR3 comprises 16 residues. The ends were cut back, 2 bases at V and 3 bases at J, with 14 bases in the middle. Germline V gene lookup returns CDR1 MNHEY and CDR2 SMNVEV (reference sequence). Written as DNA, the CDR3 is TGTGCCAGCAGTTTAGGCAGGGGCGTCCCCAATCAGCCCCAGCATTTT. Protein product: CASSLGRGVPNQPQHF.

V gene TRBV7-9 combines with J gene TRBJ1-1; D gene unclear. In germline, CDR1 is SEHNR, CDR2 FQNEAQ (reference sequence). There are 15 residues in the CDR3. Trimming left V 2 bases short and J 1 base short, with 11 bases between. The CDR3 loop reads CASSLSSLRNTEAFF. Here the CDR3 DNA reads TGTGCCAGCAGCTTATCTTCCCTGAGGAACACTGAAGCTTTCTTT.

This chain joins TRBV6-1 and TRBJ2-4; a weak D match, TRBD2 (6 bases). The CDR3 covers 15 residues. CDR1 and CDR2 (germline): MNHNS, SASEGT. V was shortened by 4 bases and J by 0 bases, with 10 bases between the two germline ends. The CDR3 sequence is CASSVGGLAKNIQYF. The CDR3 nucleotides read TGTGCCAGCAGTGTCGGAGGGTTAGCCAAAAACATTCAGTACTTC.

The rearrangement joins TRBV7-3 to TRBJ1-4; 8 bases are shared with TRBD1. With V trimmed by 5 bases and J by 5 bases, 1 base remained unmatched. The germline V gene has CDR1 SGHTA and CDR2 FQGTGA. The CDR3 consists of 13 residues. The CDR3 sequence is CASSRDRNEKLFF. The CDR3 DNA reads TGTGCCAGCAGCAGGGACAGGAATGAAAAACTGTTTTTT.

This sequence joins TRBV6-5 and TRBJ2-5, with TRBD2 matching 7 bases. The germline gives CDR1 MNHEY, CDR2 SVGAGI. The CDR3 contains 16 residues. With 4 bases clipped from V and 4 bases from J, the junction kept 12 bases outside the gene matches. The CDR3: CASSSLRGGGIETQYF. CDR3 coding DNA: TGTGCCAGCAGTTCACTCCGTGGGGGGGGGATAGAGACCCAGTACTTC.

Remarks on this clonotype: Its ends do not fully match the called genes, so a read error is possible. CDR3 loop: CASSLGTDTQYF. The CDR3 region has the DNA TGTGCCAGCAGTTTAGGTACAGATACGCAGTATTTT. The J gene is TRBJ2-3, the V gene TRBV7-2; D gene uncertain. The CDR3 consists of 12 residues. Per the germline V gene, CDR1 is SGHTA and CDR2 is FQGNSA. Based on the CDR3 plus reference TRBV7-2 and TRBJ2-3, the full variable domain is GAGVSQSPSNKVTEKGKDVELRCDPISGHTALYWYRQSLGQGLEFLIYFQGNSAPDKSGLPSDRFSAERTGGSVSTLTIQRTQQEDSAVYLCASSLGTDTQYFGPGTRLTVL.

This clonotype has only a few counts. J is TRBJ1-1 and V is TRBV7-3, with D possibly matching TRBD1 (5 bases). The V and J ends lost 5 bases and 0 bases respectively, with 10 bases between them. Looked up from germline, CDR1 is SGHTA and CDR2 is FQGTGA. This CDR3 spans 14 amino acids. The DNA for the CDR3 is TGTGCCAGCAGCCTGCTGGGACTGAACACTGAAGCTTTCTTT. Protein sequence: CASSLLGLNTEAFF.

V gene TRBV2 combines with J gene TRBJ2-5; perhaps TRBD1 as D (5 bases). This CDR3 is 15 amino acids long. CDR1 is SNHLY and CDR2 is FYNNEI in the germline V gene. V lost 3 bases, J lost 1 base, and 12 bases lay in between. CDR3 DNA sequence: TGTGCCAGCAGTGAGGGGCTCCTGCCCCAAGAGACCCAGTACTTC. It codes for CASSEGLLPQETQYF.

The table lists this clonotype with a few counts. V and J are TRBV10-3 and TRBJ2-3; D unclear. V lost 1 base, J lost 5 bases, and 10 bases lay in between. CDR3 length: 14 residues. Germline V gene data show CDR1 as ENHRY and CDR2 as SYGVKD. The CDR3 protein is CAISEYRPGDTQYF. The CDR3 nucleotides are TGTGCCATCAGTGAGTATCGGCCGGGAGATACGCAGTATTTT.

CDR3 loop: CASRVGTAVYGYTF. CDR3 in DNA: TGTGCCAGTAGAGTTGGAACAGCAGTCTATGGCTACACCTTC. The rearrangement links TRBV19 to TRBJ1-2; D gene unclear. The CDR3 covers 14 residues. Germline V gene lookup returns CDR1 LNHDA and CDR2 SQIVND (reference sequence). Deletions cut 6 bases from V and 4 bases from J, with 15 bases between.

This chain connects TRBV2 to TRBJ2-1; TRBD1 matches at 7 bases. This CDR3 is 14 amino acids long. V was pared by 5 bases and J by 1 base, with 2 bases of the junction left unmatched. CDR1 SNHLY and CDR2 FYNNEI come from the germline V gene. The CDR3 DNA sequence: TGTGCCAGCAGTAGGGGACAGTCCTACAATGAGCAGTTCTTC. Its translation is CASSRGQSYNEQFF. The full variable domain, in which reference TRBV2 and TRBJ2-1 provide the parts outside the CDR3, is EPEVTQTPSHQVTQMGQEVILRCVPISNHLYFYWYRQILGQKVEFLVSFYNNEISEKSEIFDDQFSVERPDGSNFTLKIRSTKLEDSAMYFCASSRGQSYNEQFFGPGTRLTVL.

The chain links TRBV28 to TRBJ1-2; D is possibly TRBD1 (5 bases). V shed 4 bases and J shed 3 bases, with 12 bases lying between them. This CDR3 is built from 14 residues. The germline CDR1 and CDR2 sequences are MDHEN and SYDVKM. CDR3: CASSWDALHYGYTF. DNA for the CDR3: TGTGCCAGCAGTTGGGACGCCCTGCACTATGGCTACACCTTC.

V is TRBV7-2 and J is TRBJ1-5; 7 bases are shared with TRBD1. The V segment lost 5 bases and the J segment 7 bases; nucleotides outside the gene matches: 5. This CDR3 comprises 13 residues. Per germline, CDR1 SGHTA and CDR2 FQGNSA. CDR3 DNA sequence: TGTGCCAGCAGCCACAGGGGTAGGCAGCCCCAGCATTTT. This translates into CASSHRGRQPQHF.

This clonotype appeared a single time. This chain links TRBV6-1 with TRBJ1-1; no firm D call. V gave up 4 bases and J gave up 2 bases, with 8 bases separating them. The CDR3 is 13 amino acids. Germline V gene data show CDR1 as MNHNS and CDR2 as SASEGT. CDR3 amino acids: CASSAQRNTEAFF. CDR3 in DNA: TGTGCCAGCAGTGCCCAGAGAAACACTGAAGCTTTCTTT.

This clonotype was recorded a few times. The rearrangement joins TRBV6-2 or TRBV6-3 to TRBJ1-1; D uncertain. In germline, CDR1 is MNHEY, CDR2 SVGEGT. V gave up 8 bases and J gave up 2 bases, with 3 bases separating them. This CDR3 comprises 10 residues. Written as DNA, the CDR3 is TGTGCCAGCGGAAACACTGAAGCTTTCTTT. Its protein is CASGNTEAFF.

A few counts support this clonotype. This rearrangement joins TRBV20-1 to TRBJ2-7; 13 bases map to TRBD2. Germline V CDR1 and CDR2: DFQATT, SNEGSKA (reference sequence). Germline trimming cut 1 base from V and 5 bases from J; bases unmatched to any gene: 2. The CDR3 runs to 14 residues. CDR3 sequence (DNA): TGCAGTGCTAGAGGACTAGCGGGAGGCCACGAGCAGTACTTC. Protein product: CSARGLAGGHEQYF.

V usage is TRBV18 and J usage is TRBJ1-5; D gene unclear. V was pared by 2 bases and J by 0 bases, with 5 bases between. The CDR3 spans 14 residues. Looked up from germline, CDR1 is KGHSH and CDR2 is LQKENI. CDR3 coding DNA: TGTGCCAGCTCACCAGGCAATAGCAATCAGCCCCAGCATTTT. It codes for CASSPGNSNQPQHF.